A selection of T cell receptor beta chains follows, all from one sample in a study of cytomegalovirus exposure and HLA in healthy donors. The table came from immunoSEQ multiplex PCR; TCRdb's copy has only in-frame clones and leaves some out. The data show around 75,000 clones, and the top ten clones hold roughly 13%. What was sequenced was PBMCs. These receptor sequences come from a man aged 45 to 65 in good health and CMV-seropositive. The CDR3 runs from the conserved cysteine through the conserved F or W. A D gene is named only where the DNA matches it firmly.

TRBV11-2,TRBD1,TRBJ1-1,TGTGCCAGCAGCTTAGGGACAGGGATGAACACTGAAGCTTTCTTT,CASSLGTGMNTEAFF
TRBV4-1,TRBD1,TRBJ2-1,TGCGCCAGCAGCCAACTTCCGGGACAGCAATACAATGAGCAGTTCTTC,CASSQLPGQQYNEQFF
TRBV19,TRBD1,TRBJ1-1,TGTGCCAGTAGAATAACGGCAGGGGGGAACACTGAAGCTTTCTTT,CASRITAGGNTEAFF
TRBV30,-,TRBJ2-3,TGTGCCTGGACCGCCGGGATAGCCATGGGCCCAGATACGCAGTATTTT,CAWTAGIAMGPDTQYF
TRBV6-6,-,TRBJ1-2,TGTGCCAGCAGATCCAGGGTAGGGGGTGCTAACTATGGCTACACCTTC,CASRSRVGGANYGYTF
TRBV18,-,TRBJ1-2,TGTGCCAGCTCATCCAACAGGGAAGGGTATGGCTACACCTTC,CASSSNREGYGYTF
TRBV2,TRBD1,TRBJ1-2,TGTGCCAGCAGTACGACAGGGGGTCAAGGCTACACCTTC,CASSTTGGQGYTF
TRBV9,TRBD2,TRBJ2-2,TGTGCCAGCACCGGGACTAGCAGGAACACCGGGGAGCTGTTTTTT,CASTGTSRNTGELFF
TRBV2,-,TRBJ1-2,TGTGCCAGCAGTGAAATGCGTCGGGAGGGCTACACCTTC,CASSEMRREGYTF
TRBV7-2,TRBD1,TRBJ2-1,TGTGCCAGCAGCCCTCGGACAGGAGACAATGAGCAGTTCTTC,CASSPRTGDNEQFF
TRBV6-1,TRBD1,TRBJ1-2,TGTGCCAGCAAGAGGGGGCCCTCCTATGGCTACACCTTC,CASKRGPSYGYTF
TRBV10-1,-,TRBJ1-3,TGCGCCAGCAGTGAGGGGGCTACCTACTCTGGAAACACCATATATTTT,CASSEGATYSGNTIYF
TRBV5-6,-,TRBJ1-2,TGTGCCAGCAGCTTTTCAGGGTCCAACTATGGCTACACCTTC,CASSFSGSNYGYTF
TRBV7-9,-,TRBJ2-3,TGTGCCAGCAGCCTTGACTTGGGGCAGAGCACAGATACGCAGTATTTT,CASSLDLGQSTDTQYF
TRBV19,-,TRBJ1-1,TGTGCCAGTAGTATAAGCGACAGGATTTACACTGAAGCTTTCTTT,CASSISDRIYTEAFF
TRBV28,TRBD1,TRBJ2-7,TGTGCCAGCAACTCCCCTGGGACAGGGGCCAGGGATAAGCAGTACTTC,CASNSPGTGARDKQYF
TRBV2,TRBD2,TRBJ2-5,TGTGCCAGCAGCGCTAGCGGAAGGGGTGAGACCCAGTACTTC,CASSASGRGETQYF
TRBV5-1,-,TRBJ2-1,TGCGCCAGCAGCCCCCGAGTGGGGGGAGGGACAATCGAGCAGTTCTTC,CASSPRVGGGTIEQFF
TRBV6-6,TRBD1,TRBJ1-1,TGTGCCATCACAGTGGGACAGGGCGGACAAGCTTTCTTT,CAITVGQGGQAFF
TRBV5-1,TRBD1,TRBJ1-5,TGCGCCAGCAGCTTGGGGCCACAGGGGGCGGATCAGCCCCAGCATTTT,CASSLGPQGADQPQHF
TRBV5-6,-,TRBJ1-1,TGTGCCAGCAGCTTCCCCGGCGGTCGGAACACTGAAGCTTTCTTT,CASSFPGGRNTEAFF
TRBV18,-,TRBJ1-1,TGTGCCAGCAGACCAGGGGAATTGGGGACTGAAGCTTTCTTT,CASRPGELGTEAFF
TRBV19,TRBD1,TRBJ1-4,TGTGCCAGTAATAAAGGGGGCAGGGTAAATGAAAAACTGTTTTTT,CASNKGGRVNEKLFF
TRBV30,TRBD1,TRBJ2-5,TGTGCCTGGAGTGTAAATATAGGGACAGGGGAGACCCAGTACTTC,CAWSVNIGTGETQYF
TRBV6-5,TRBD1,TRBJ1-2,TGTGCCAGCAGGGGGACAGCCCAAGGCTACACCTTC,CASRGTAQGYTF
TRBV29-1,-,TRBJ1-2,TGCAGCCCGGTCTATGGCTACACCTTC,CSPVYGYTF
TRBV19,TRBD2,TRBJ2-3,TGTGCCAGTAGCGGGACTAGCGGTCGCACAGATACGCAGTATTTT,CASSGTSGRTDTQYF
TRBV5-1,-,TRBJ1-1,TGCGCCAGCAGCTTGGGGGGGGATTCTGAAGCTTTCTTT,CASSLGGDSEAFF
TRBV18,-,TRBJ1-2,TGTGCCAGCTCACCAGCGACAGGCGGTGGCTACACCTTC,CASSPATGGGYTF
TRBV2,-,TRBJ1-6,TGTGCCAGCAGTGAGGGGCGAATTAATTCACCCCTCCACTTT,CASSEGRINSPLHF
TRBV19,TRBD1,TRBJ1-5,TGTGCCAGTAGTCCGAGGACAGGGGGCAATCAGCCCCAGCATTTT,CASSPRTGGNQPQHF
TRBV18,TRBD2,TRBJ2-3,TGTGCCAGCTCACCACCTCAGCGGGGGGGCACAGATACGCAGTATTTT,CASSPPQRGGTDTQYF
TRBV9,-,TRBJ2-1,TGTGCCAGCAGCACCCGGGACACGGGCTACAATGAGCAGTTCTTC,CASSTRDTGYNEQFF